These 3 T cell receptor beta chains were all obtained from the same sample, sequenced in a study of cytomegalovirus exposure and HLA in healthy donors. The study ran its PCR with 60 Vbeta and 13 Jbeta primers. TCRdb's table, derived via immunoSEQ multiplex PCR, lists solely in-frame clones and lacks some. The sample carries 200,000 or so clones, approximately 80% recorded once. The sequencing input was PBMCs. The source of these receptors is a girl aged 10-17 years in good health and CMV-seronegative.

This clone was picked up a small number of times. This rearrangement joins TRBV4-3 to TRBJ1-4, with 7 positions matching TRBD1. Trimming cost V 2 bases and J 10 bases; bases outside gene matches: 7. CDR1 is LGHNA and CDR2 is YSLEER in the germline V gene. The CDR3 loop spans 14 amino acids. The CDR3 bases are TGCGCCAGCAGCCAAAATACAGGGGCCGGAAAACTGTTTTTT. Encoded protein: CASSQNTGAGKLFF.

The chain employs TRBV7-9 and TRBJ2-2, with D tentatively TRBD1 (6 bases). V was clipped by 4 bases and J by 1 base, with 13 bases between them. The CDR3 totals 16 residues. Germline loops: CDR1 SEHNR, CDR2 FQNEAQ (reference sequence). CDR3 DNA sequence: TGTGCCAGCAGCTCTTTAGGGGGAAAGAACACCGGGGAGCTGTTTTTT. This gives the protein CASSSLGGKNTGELFF.

V and J are TRBV30 and TRBJ2-7, with 9 bases that match TRBD1. Per germline, CDR1 GTSNPN and CDR2 SVGIG (reference sequence). With 5 bases clipped from V and 2 bases from J, the junction kept 1 base outside the gene matches. The CDR3 has 12 residues. Here the CDR3 DNA reads TGTGCCTGGGGGACAGGGCCCTACGAGCAGTACTTC. It codes for CAWGTGPYEQYF.